The 25 T cell receptor beta chains below were found in one sample sequenced in a study of blood T cell repertoires in COVID-19. Sequencing was performed with immunoSEQ multiplex PCR; in TCRdb, only in-frame clones are kept and a portion is missing. The sample has about 170,000 clones, more than 65% seen once. The material sequenced was peripheral blood. Receptor source: a man between 70 and 80 years old with active or convalescent COVID-19.

The chain links TRBV9 to TRBJ1-6, with unresolved D. The V gene's germline CDR1 is SGDLS and CDR2 YYNGEE. V was cut by 6 bases and J by 6 bases, with 10 bases left in between. The CDR3 length is 13 residues. The CDR3 DNA is TGTGCCAGCAATCAGGACTTTAATTCACCCCTCCACTTT. Encoded protein: CASNQDFNSPLHF.

This chain links TRBV6-2 or TRBV6-3 with TRBJ2-1, with 9 bases aligning to TRBD2. Germline trimming cut 7 bases from V and 0 bases from J; bases unmatched to any gene: 10. Germline V gene lookup returns CDR1 MNHEY and CDR2 SVGEGT. The CDR3 contains 17 residues. The CDR3 region has the DNA TGTGCCAGCACCCCTCTTGGCGGGAGGGCCTCCTACAATGAGCAGTTCTTC. Its protein product is CASTPLGGRASYNEQFF.

This clone was counted only a few times. V usage is TRBV19 and J usage is TRBJ1-1, with TRBD1 matching over 9 bases. The J segment lost 0 bases and the V segment lost 4 bases, leaving 6 bases of the junction unmatched. The CDR3 extends over 16 amino acids. Germline V gene lookup returns CDR1 LNHDA and CDR2 SQIVND (reference sequence). CDR3 region: CASSTYRGPMNTEAFF. CDR3 DNA: TGTGCCAGTAGTACTTACAGGGGGCCCATGAACACTGAAGCTTTCTTT.

V is TRBV2 and J is TRBJ2-3; TRBD1 agrees at 8 bases. The V and J ends lost 6 bases and 3 bases, in that order; junction bases with no gene match: 14. CDR1 is SNHLY, CDR2 FYNNEI, per germline. The CDR3 totals 17 residues. The CDR3 region is CASSPTPGQVRTDTQYF. CDR3 nucleotides: TGTGCCAGCAGCCCCACCCCGGGACAGGTTCGTACAGATACGCAGTATTTT.

The chain recombines TRBV5-8 with TRBJ1-2, with D tentatively TRBD1 (6 bases). CDR3 size: 12 residues. Germline CDR1 SGHTS, CDR2 YDEGEE. The ends were cut back, 4 bases at V and 4 bases at J, with 8 bases in the middle. The CDR3 region is CASSRRGYGYTF. The CDR3 region has the DNA TGTGCCAGCAGCCGCAGGGGCTATGGCTACACCTTC.

This rearrangement joins TRBV7-3 to TRBJ1-1; 7 positions match TRBD1. Germline trimming cut 8 bases from V and 4 bases from J; bases unmatched to any gene: 7. The CDR3 has 13 residues. CDR1 SGHTA and CDR2 FQGTGA come from the germline V gene. DNA of the CDR3: TGTGCCAGCCGGGGGACAGTTTTCACTGAAGCTTTCTTT. As protein: CASRGTVFTEAFF.

The rearrangement uses TRBV7-9 and TRBJ1-2; the D gene is possibly TRBD1 (6 bases). The V gene lost 1 base and the J gene lost 4 bases, with 10 bases spanning the gap. Germline values: CDR1 SEHNR, CDR2 FQNEAQ (reference sequence). This CDR3 comprises 14 residues. The CDR3 spells CASSLGGQPYGYTF. The CDR3 coding sequence is TGTGCCAGCAGCTTAGGGGGGCAGCCCTATGGCTACACCTTC.

Only a few counts were recorded for this clone. The chain uses TRBV2 and TRBJ1-1, with 9 bases aligning to TRBD1. The CDR3 is 13 amino acids. Germline lookup yields CDR1 SNHLY and CDR2 FYNNEI. Trimming took 6 bases from V and 6 from J; bases not matched to a gene: 5. Here the CDR3 DNA reads TGTGCCAGCAGAACACAGGGGGCTCCTGAAGCTTTCTTT. Translating gives CASRTQGAPEAFF.

V usage is TRBV18 and J usage is TRBJ1-5; D might be TRBD1 (5 bases). Germline-derived CDR1 and CDR2 are KGHSH and LQKENI. Deletions cut 2 bases from V and 1 base from J, with 9 bases between. This CDR3 region has 15 residues. CDR3 sequence (DNA): TGTGCCAGCTCACCAGGAGGGGCGAGCAATCAGCCCCAGCATTTT. It is translated as CASSPGGASNQPQHF.

The V and J genes are TRBV2 and TRBJ2-1; 8 nucleotides line up with TRBD2. Germline V gene sequence: CDR1 SNHLY, CDR2 FYNNEI. The CDR3 totals 13 residues. With 7 bases clipped from V and 7 bases from J, the junction kept 6 bases outside the gene matches. CDR3 DNA: TGTGCCAGCACACTAGCGGTACAGAATGAGCAGTTCTTC. Translated, it gives CASTLAVQNEQFF.

V usage is TRBV5-1 and J usage is TRBJ1-5, with D tentatively TRBD1 (6 bases). V lost 1 base to trimming and J lost 7 bases, with 9 bases between them. CDR1 is SGHRS and CDR2 is YFSETQ in the germline V gene. The CDR3 sequence is 13 residues long. CDR3 loop: CASSLWGQQPQHF. For the CDR3, the DNA is TGCGCCAGCAGCTTGTGGGGGCAGCAGCCCCAGCATTTT.

The chain uses TRBV28 and TRBJ1-6; D is uncertain. CDR3 length equals 13 residues. In germline, CDR1 is MDHEN, CDR2 SYDVKM. The V end lost 2 bases, the J end lost 8 bases, and 7 bases lay between the germline ends. CDR3 loop: CASSLVEDSPLHF. CDR3 DNA sequence: TGTGCCAGCAGTTTAGTTGAGGATTCACCCCTCCACTTT.

This chain links TRBV14 with TRBJ2-2; no definite D call. Germline V lookup: CDR1 SGHDN, CDR2 FVKESK. The CDR3 loop spans 12 amino acids. The V gene lost 4 bases and the J gene lost 7 bases, with 7 bases spanning the gap. The DNA of the CDR3 is TGTGCCAGCAGCCGAGGCTTCGGGGAGCTGTTTTTT. The encoded protein is CASSRGFGELFF.

The chain combines TRBV2 with TRBJ2-1; 9 bases are a match to TRBD2. Germline V CDR1 and CDR2: SNHLY, FYNNEI. V lost 2 bases and J lost 9; bases outside the gene matches: 17. This CDR3 has 18 residues. CDR3 nucleotides: TGTGCCAGCAGTGAATGGGCTAGCGGGGTGATCCTTCATCGTGAGCAGTTCTTC. It yields the protein CASSEWASGVILHREQFF.

The chain carries TRBV12-3 or TRBV12-4 and TRBJ2-7, with 11 bases fitting TRBD1. V trimming: 4 bases; J trimming: 6 bases; junction bases outside the gene matches: 2. The CDR3 has 13 amino acids. CDR3 region: CASSSGQGGEQYF. The CDR3 region has the DNA TGTGCCAGCAGTTCGGGACAGGGGGGCGAGCAGTACTTC.

The rearrangement links TRBV24-1 to TRBJ2-3, with TRBD2 matching over 15 bases. This CDR3 region has 18 residues. The V gene end was trimmed by 4 bases and the J gene end by 1 base; junction bases not matched to a gene: 5. Germline CDR1 KGHDR, CDR2 SFDVKD. CDR3 sequence reads: CATSDVGLAGGRTDTQYF. The DNA for the CDR3 is TGTGCCACCAGTGACGTGGGACTAGCGGGAGGCCGCACAGATACGCAGTATTTT.

A few counts support this clone. J is TRBJ1-6 and V is TRBV30; a possible D gene is TRBD1 (5 bases). CDR1 and CDR2 from the germline V gene are GTSNPN and SVGIG (reference sequence). CDR3 length: 12 residues. Trimming cost V 2 bases and J 7 bases, with 6 bases left between them. CDR3 region: CAWSRTNSPLHF. CDR3 sequence (DNA): TGTGCCTGGAGTCGGACAAATTCACCCCTCCACTTT.

V usage is TRBV5-1 and J usage is TRBJ1-4; no definite D call. V lost 7 bases and J lost 6, with 13 bases in between. Germline assignment: CDR1 SGHRS and CDR2 YFSETQ. The CDR3 contains 13 residues. The CDR3 reads CASGPTPDEKLFF. CDR3 sequence (DNA): TGCGCCAGCGGCCCGACTCCGGATGAAAAACTGTTTTTT.

This clone was found a few times. The chain uses TRBV5-1 and TRBJ1-1; TRBD1 matches at 9 bases. V shed 7 bases and J 10 bases; nucleotides not matched to a gene: 14. Germline values: CDR1 SGHRS, CDR2 YFSETQ. The CDR3 loop spans 14 amino acids. DNA for the CDR3: TGCGCCAGCCGCGAGGCCTGGACAGGGGTAGGAGCTTTCTTT. This gives the protein CASREAWTGVGAFF.

The V and J genes are TRBV4-3 and TRBJ2-1; D is perhaps TRBD2 (6 bases). The ends were cut back, 0 bases at V and 7 bases at J, with 16 bases in the middle. Germline V gene sequence: CDR1 LGHNA, CDR2 YSLEER. The CDR3 runs to 16 residues. CDR3 region: CASSQEGWDLANEQFF. As DNA, the CDR3 is TGCGCCAGCAGCCAAGAGGGGTGGGACTTAGCGAATGAGCAGTTCTTC.

This chain links TRBV7-2 with TRBJ1-2, with TRBD1 identical over 7 bases. Germline V gene data show CDR1 as SGHTA and CDR2 as FQGNSA. The CDR3 has 15 amino acids. After removal of 6 bases from V and 4 bases from J, the junction contained 11 bases not matched to a gene. The CDR3 here is CASRRDRALGYGYTF. Here the CDR3 DNA reads TGTGCCAGCAGGCGCGACAGGGCTCTAGGCTATGGCTACACCTTC.

The V and J genes are TRBV6-5 and TRBJ1-1, with D perhaps matching TRBD1 (6 bases). Per the germline V gene, CDR1 is MNHEY and CDR2 is SVGAGI. This CDR3 comprises 14 residues. The V and J ends lost 6 bases and 5 bases respectively, with 16 bases between them. The CDR3 reads CASRRTGLMTEAFF. DNA of the CDR3: TGTGCCAGCAGACGCACAGGGTTGATGACTGAAGCTTTCTTT.

The chain uses TRBV29-1 and TRBJ2-1; D remains ambiguous. This CDR3 comprises 12 residues. V lost 7 bases to trimming and J lost 9 bases, with 16 bases between them. Germline CDR1 SQVTM, CDR2 ANQGSEA. DNA of the CDR3: TGCAGCGCCTCGACTCCGGCGGCTGAGCAGTTCTTC. Protein: CSASTPAAEQFF.

This chain links TRBV6-2 or TRBV6-3 with TRBJ1-1; perhaps TRBD1 as D (5 bases). The CDR3 is made up of 13 amino acids. Germline V gene sequence: CDR1 MNHEY, CDR2 SVGEGT. Deletions cut 4 bases from V and 1 base from J, with 7 bases between. The CDR3: CASSWGENTEAFF. The DNA for the CDR3 is TGTGCCAGCAGTTGGGGGGAGAACACTGAAGCTTTCTTT.

This clone was observed once. The chain links TRBV25-1 to TRBJ2-1, with 7 bases matching TRBD2. This CDR3 spans 14 amino acids. Germline trimming cut 1 base from V and 6 bases from J; bases unmatched to any gene: 3. Germline assignment: CDR1 MGHDK and CDR2 SYGVNS. Here the CDR3 reads CASSESGRPNEQFF. CDR3 DNA: TGTGCCAGCAGTGAATCCGGGAGGCCCAATGAGCAGTTCTTC.